This T cell receptor beta chain was recorded in a study of metastatic and nonmetastatic thyroid tumors (dated by TCRdb to 2020 to 2021). In terms of the full investigation: For patients with malignant and with benign thyroid disease, the researchers compared repertoires between peripheral blood samples and tumor or nodule tissue samples. Results and caveats for the whole study, not just this receptor: TCR beta diversity was reported as significantly higher in malignant tumors than in benign nodules, in both blood and tumor samples.

Before undergoing thyroid surgery, none of the patients had been given any kind of treatment. Using T-cell receptor beta sequencing, the study looked back at clinical samples from patients collected from about 2011 to 2018. This clone was detected a few times. The clone's antigen remains unknown. The input lacks base qualities; no much larger clone sits a single base away. To prepare the library, PCR was applied. The reads were generated on an Illumina HiSeq 4000. High-throughput sequencing was used to profile the TCR beta-chain CDR3 region of every patient. Concerning the study's data processing: The researchers built a classifier to tell apart papillary thyroid cancer patients with distant metastasis, based on CDR3 differences among clinicopathological groups. To measure repertoire diversity the researchers used the Shannon index, while the Morisita-Horn index served to gauge how similar the tumor and blood repertoires were. TCRdb's own reprocessing of the public reads used fastp at Q25 and MiXCR and kept productive beta chains. These V and J calls derive from TCRdb rather than the authors' analysis. Present in this sample are 20,000 to 25,000 clones, about a quarter of which were seen just once. About 5.5% of the sample comes from the top ten.

CDR1 and CDR2 were assigned from the germline V gene as MNHNS and SASEGT. Trimming takes 5 bases from V and 4 bases from J, and the germline ends sit 20 bases apart. The cysteine opens and the phenylalanine closes a CDR3 of 16 amino acids. Just the 48-base CDR3 DNA is kept, in frame starting at base 1. The chain is encoded by TRBV6-1 joined to TRBJ1-1; no D gene call is confident. The sequence was obtained from a female donor with papillary thyroid cancer or a benign thyroid nodule (not recorded which). Some clones in this sample may be carry-over from other donors' samples. Sequenced: tumor tissue. CDR3 protein: CASSREGPNWGTEAFF. The bases read TGTGCCAGCAGTCGAGAAGGGCCCAACTGGGGCACTGAAGCTTTCTTT.